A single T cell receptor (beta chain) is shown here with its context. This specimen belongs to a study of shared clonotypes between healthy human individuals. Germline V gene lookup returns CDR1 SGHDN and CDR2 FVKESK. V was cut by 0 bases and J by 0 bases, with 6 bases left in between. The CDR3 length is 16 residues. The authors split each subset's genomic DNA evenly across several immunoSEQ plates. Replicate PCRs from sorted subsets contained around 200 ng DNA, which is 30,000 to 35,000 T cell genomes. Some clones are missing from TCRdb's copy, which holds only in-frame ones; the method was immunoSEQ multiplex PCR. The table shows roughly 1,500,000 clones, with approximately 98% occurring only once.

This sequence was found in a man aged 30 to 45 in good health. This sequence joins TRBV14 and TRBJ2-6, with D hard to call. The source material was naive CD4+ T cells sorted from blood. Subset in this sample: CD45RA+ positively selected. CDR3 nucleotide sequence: TGTGCCAGCAGCCAAGATCTAGTCTCTGGGGCCAACGTCCTGACTTTC. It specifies CASSQDLVSGANVLTF.